Detailed here is one T cell receptor (beta chain). The data stem from a study of blood T cell repertoires in COVID-19. V was trimmed by 2 bases and J by 6 bases, leaving 10 bases between them. The CDR3 covers 13 residues. The germline gives CDR1 SGHTA, CDR2 FQGNSA. In the authors' workflow: Amplified reference gene primers provided the basis for estimating nucleated cell counts. Assay used: immunoSEQ multiplex PCR; TCRdb lists only in-frame clones, some missing. V, J and clone size are those of that table, while D and trimming were read from the DNA. The table includes fewer than 180,000 clones, around 87% detected once.

This sequence was found in an older woman with active or convalescent COVID-19. The chain carries TRBV7-2 and TRBJ1-2; D remains unclear. Material for sequencing was peripheral blood. The CDR3 DNA sequence: TGTGCCAGCAGCTTAACGCCCGGGAATGGCTACACCTTC. This encodes CASSLTPGNGYTF.